Here is one T cell receptor beta chain with its context. Its antigen is not known. This sample is part of a study of CD8 T cells in Susac syndrome. Study-level background: When their blood was taken, the Susac syndrome patients had either not yet had any therapy, were taking corticosteroids, or were taking intravenous immunoglobulin alone. Overall study results and limits: The CD4+ T cell repertoires that were profiled in Susac syndrome showed no clonal expansion.

Both CD4+ and CD8+ T cells were negatively isolated, and TEMRA cells underwent FACS enrichment. The CDR3 extends over 11 amino acids. Trimming shortened V by 5 bases and J by 4 bases, and 5 bases separated the two germline ends. An input of about 0.45 to 1 ug of RNA was subjected to reverse transcription using random hexamers. The immunoSEQ assay covered 54 Vbeta and 13 Jbeta segments for CDR3. Using its own MiXCR run on the immunoSEQ multiplex PCR reads, TCRdb lists one record per CDR3 protein. The data contain roughly 160,000 distinct CDR3 sequences, around 95% of them singletons. The TCR was taken from a human donor with Susac syndrome. This chain links TRBV12-3 or TRBV12-4 with TRBJ1-2; D unresolved. The sequencing input was CD4+ T cells from PBMCs. The CDR3 sequence: CASSSPYGYTF. CDR3 coding DNA: TGTGCCAGCAGTAGTCCCTATGGCTACACCTTC.